A selection of T cell receptor beta chains follows, all from one sample in a study of T-cell reconstitution after alpha-beta-depleted transplantation in children. TCRdb redid the calling of the PCR reads with MiXCR, one entry per CDR3 protein. The sample lists hundreds of thousands of distinct CDR3 sequences; roughly 13% were seen once. Sequences were derived from PBMCs, sampled before TCRalphabeta/CD19-depleted stem cell transplant. These receptors originate from a girl aged 2 to 10 with congenital amegakaryocytic thrombocytopenia, due to receive a stem cell transplant. Each CDR3 is given with its conserved first and last residue. The D gene is left open where the match is weak. Clone size is stated in some rows and not others, as once, few, many or a class when expanded.

TRBV30	-	-	TRBJ2-7	TGTGCCTGGAGTGTAACTATGGGACGAGGAGGCCACGAGCAGTACTTC	CAWSVTMGRGGHEQYF
TRBV5-1	-	-	TRBJ2-5	TGCGCCAGCAGCTTGCATCCGGGACTTGCTGGGGAGACCCAGTACTTC	CASSLHPGLAGETQYF
TRBV10-3	TRBD1	-	TRBJ1-1	TGTGCCATCACCCCGGACAGGGAGTTTAACACTGAAGCTTTCTTT	CAITPDREFNTEAFF
TRBV5-1	-	few	TRBJ1-1	TGCGCCAGCAGCTTGGTTAGGGGGACCCAAGCTTTCTTT	CASSLVRGTQAFF
TRBV5-1	TRBD1	many	TRBJ1-2	TGCGCCAGCAGCTTTGGGACAGGGGACTATGGCTACACCTTC	CASSFGTGDYGYTF
TRBV7-2	-	many	TRBJ2-1	TGTGCCAGCAGCTTGGGAATGACTGGTATAAATGAGCAGTTCTTC	CASSLGMTGINEQFF
TRBV20-1	-	many	TRBJ1-1	TGCAGTGCTAGAGGTCGGGGGGCTGAAGCTTTCTTT	CSARGRGAEAFF
TRBV5-5	TRBD2	few	TRBJ2-1	TGTGCCAGCAGCTATATCCTAGCGGGAGGCGATGAGCAGTTCTTC	CASSYILAGGDEQFF
TRBV3-1	TRBD2	-	TRBJ2-7	TGTGCCAGCAGCCAGGGACTAGCGGGAGTCGAGCAGTACTTC	CASSQGLAGVEQYF
TRBV20-1	-	many	TRBJ1-1	TGCAGTGCTTACGAGGACACCCGAGGGGCTGAAGCTTTCTTT	CSAYEDTRGAEAFF
TRBV12-3/TRBV12-4	TRBD2	many	TRBJ2-1	TGTGCCAGCAGTTTGATAGCGGGCAATGAGCAGTTCTTC	CASSLIAGNEQFF
TRBV20-1	TRBD2	many	TRBJ2-1	TGCAGTGCCCCTGTGCTAGCGGGGGATGAGCAGTTCTTC	CSAPVLAGDEQFF
TRBV25-1	TRBD2	-	TRBJ2-7	TGTGCCAGCAGTGCAGAAGTAGCGGGAGGGTACGAGCAGTACTTC	CASSAEVAGGYEQYF
TRBV29-1	-	many	TRBJ2-3	TGCAGCGTTGAAGATCGGGAGCAGGTAACAGATACGCAGTATTTT	CSVEDREQVTDTQYF
TRBV10-2	-	many	TRBJ1-5	TGCGCCAGCAGTGAGTGGGGCAATCAGCCCCAGCATTTT	CASSEWGNQPQHF
TRBV5-1	-	many	TRBJ2-7	TGCGCCAGCAGCTTGAGTCGGACAACCCTCTCCGAGCAGTACTTC	CASSLSRTTLSEQYF
TRBV7-9	TRBD1	many	TRBJ1-4	TGTGCCAGCAGCTTGGGTGTGGGACAGCCGAATGAAAAACTGTTTTTT	CASSLGVGQPNEKLFF
TRBV5-1	-	many	TRBJ2-1	TGCGCCAGCAGCTCGCTACCCTACAATGAGCAGTTCTTC	CASSSLPYNEQFF
TRBV7-7	TRBD2	few	TRBJ2-2	TGTGCCAGCAGCCCTGCAGCGGGAGGTATCGCCGGGGAGCTGTTTTTT	CASSPAAGGIAGELFF
TRBV7-8	-	many	TRBJ2-7	TGTGCCACAGCAGTTGAGAGGGCGAGCGAGCAGTACTTC	CATAVERASEQYF
TRBV29-1	TRBD1	-	TRBJ2-3	TGCAGCGTCGCAACCGGGACAGGGTGGGATACGCAGTATTTT	CSVATGTGWDTQYF
TRBV20-1	-	few	TRBJ1-1	TGCAGTGCAGAAAAGGGCATGAACACTGAAGCTTTCTTT	CSAEKGMNTEAFF
TRBV5-5	TRBD2	-	TRBJ2-2	TGTGCCAGCAGCTCGGGACTAGCGGGAGGAAGGACCGGGGAGCTGTTTTTT	CASSSGLAGGRTGELFF
TRBV6-1	TRBD1	many	TRBJ1-2	TGTGCCAGCAGTACCGGGACAGGAGCTAACTATGGCTACACCTTC	CASSTGTGANYGYTF
TRBV13	-	few	TRBJ2-2	TGTGCCAGCAGCTCCCACCTAAACACCGGGGAGCTGTTTTTT	CASSSHLNTGELFF
TRBV11-2	-	-	TRBJ2-2	TGTGCCAGCAGCTTAGAGGGCGGGATCACCGGGGAGCTGTTTTTT	CASSLEGGITGELFF
TRBV20-1	TRBD2	many	TRBJ2-1	TGCAGTGCTCGACTAGCGGGGGATTACAATGAGCAGTTCTTC	CSARLAGDYNEQFF
TRBV7-2	TRBD2	-	TRBJ2-2	TGTGCCAGCAGCCTAAGCGGGAGAGGGACCGGGGAGCTGTTTTTT	CASSLSGRGTGELFF
TRBV5-1	-	few	TRBJ2-1	TGCGCCAGCAGCTTCCAAAAAGGAGTCGATGAGCAGTTCTTC	CASSFQKGVDEQFF
TRBV5-1	-	-	TRBJ2-7	TGCGCCAGCAGCCCAGGGGCGGGACGCGAGCAGTACTTC	CASSPGAGREQYF
TRBV12-3/TRBV12-4	-	few	TRBJ2-1	TGTGCCAGCAGTGTCGTGGGTATTAACGGTGAGCAGTTCTTC	CASSVVGINGEQFF
TRBV5-1	-	many	TRBJ1-1	TGCGCCAGCAGCTTATGGAGGGGGGACTTGAACACTGAAGCTTTCTTT	CASSLWRGDLNTEAFF
TRBV10-2	-	-	TRBJ2-2	TGCGCCAGCAGTGGAACTAGCCCTCCCGGGGAGCTGTTTTTT	CASSGTSPPGELFF
TRBV28	TRBD2	many	TRBJ2-7	TGTGCCAGCAGTGGGACTAGCGGACCCTACGAGCAGTACTTC	CASSGTSGPYEQYF
TRBV7-8	TRBD1	many	TRBJ2-7	TGTGCCAGCAGCCCCGGGACAGGGGGATCCTACGAGCAGTACTTC	CASSPGTGGSYEQYF
TRBV5-6	-	few	TRBJ1-2	TGTGCCAGCACCCTCTCTGGGGAGGACTATGGCTACACCTTC	CASTLSGEDYGYTF
TRBV20-1	TRBD1	-	TRBJ2-7	TGCAGTGCTCCCCCAGGGACAGGAGCAGACGAGCAGTACTTC	CSAPPGTGADEQYF
TRBV20-1	TRBD2	-	TRBJ2-3	TGCAGTGCTAGTTCGACCGAAAGACTAGCGGGTTACACAGATACGCAGTATTTT	CSASSTERLAGYTDTQYF
TRBV20-1	-	-	TRBJ2-3	TGCAGTGCTAGAGGGCGTTTTCGCACAGATACGCAGTATTTT	CSARGRFRTDTQYF
TRBV6-1	-	-	TRBJ1-4	TGTGCCAGCAGTAGAGGGGGGCGGGTTGAAGAAAAACTGTTTTTT	CASSRGGRVEEKLFF
TRBV19	TRBD2	-	TRBJ2-5	TGTGCCAGTAGGAGACTAGCGGATCAAGAGACCCAGTACTTC	CASRRLADQETQYF
TRBV21-1	-	-	TRBJ2-1	TGTGCCAGCAGCAAAGTCCTGACTAGCGGGGGGTCGGGCGAGCAGTTCTTC	CASSKVLTSGGSGEQFF
TRBV18	-	few	TRBJ1-1	TGTGCCAGCTCACCCCGTCCGGGGTACGGCACTGAAGCTTTCTTT	CASSPRPGYGTEAFF
TRBV7-9	TRBD2	few	TRBJ2-5	TGTGCCGGCGGGAGGGGTTTTGAGACCCAGTACTTC	CAGGRGFETQYF
TRBV18	-	few	TRBJ2-6	TGTGCCAGCTCACCGTTTGGGGCTAGTGGGGCCAACGTCCTGACTTTC	CASSPFGASGANVLTF